The 28 T cell receptor beta chains listed next were all sequenced from one sample in a study of CD8 T cells in Susac syndrome. Random hexamers were used to reverse transcribe the RNA input (about 0.5 to 1 ug). TCRdb used MiXCR to reprocess the immunoSEQ multiplex PCR reads, holding one entry per CDR3 protein. The sample has 150,000 or so distinct CDR3 sequences, under 95% seen once. The specimen was CD4+ T cells from PBMCs. The receptors stem from a human donor in good health.

The gene calls are TRBV6-1 and TRBJ2-3; D might be TRBD1 (6 bases). The V end lost 5 bases, the J end lost 1 base, and 16 bases lay between the germline ends. The germline gives CDR1 MNHNS, CDR2 SASEGT. The CDR3 is 16 residues long. Here the CDR3 DNA reads TGTGCCAGCAGTACCTTACAGGGATTGCGCACAGATACGCAGTATTTT. This translates into CASSTLQGLRTDTQYF.

The chain joins TRBV3-1 to TRBJ1-1; a weak D match, TRBD1 (5 bases). The CDR3 runs to 14 residues. From germline, CDR1 is LGHDT and CDR2 YNNKEL (reference sequence). Trimming stripped 3 bases from V and 0 bases from J, with 8 bases between. The CDR3, as DNA: TGTGCCAGCAGCCACGACAGACTGAACACTGAAGCTTTCTTT. Translation gives CASSHDRLNTEAFF.

The chain has TRBV24-1 and TRBJ1-5, with D maybe TRBD1 (6 bases). The CDR3 contains 14 residues. CDR1 is KGHDR, CDR2 SFDVKD, per germline. V lost 3 bases and J 1 base, leaving 6 bases between the germline ends. Written as DNA, the CDR3 is TGTGCCACCAGTGATACAGGGAGCAATCAGCCCCAGCATTTT. It yields the protein CATSDTGSNQPQHF.

In this sample, this clonotype turned up once. CDR3 amino acids: CSAGGATDTQYF. The CDR3 DNA is TGCAGTGCTGGTGGCGCGACAGATACGCAGTATTTT. The J gene is TRBJ2-3, the V gene TRBV20-1, with D unclear. This CDR3 is built from 12 residues. V lost 5 bases and J 3 bases, leaving 9 bases between the germline ends. The germline gives CDR1 DFQATT, CDR2 SNEGSKA (reference sequence).

The J gene is TRBJ2-5, the V gene TRBV11-2, with no clear D. Germline V gene sequence: CDR1 SGHAT, CDR2 FQNNGV. V lost 3 bases to trimming and J lost 1 base, with 12 bases between them. This CDR3 comprises 15 residues. CDR3 DNA sequence: TGTGCCAGCAGCTTCACTCAGCAGATCCAAGAGACCCAGTACTTC. Protein sequence: CASSFTQQIQETQYF.

Details on this clonotype: The junction departs from germline at one end; a sequencing error may be responsible. V and J are TRBV29-1 and TRBJ2-3; maybe TRBD2 (6 bases). CDR1 and CDR2 (germline): SQVTM, ANQGSEA. This CDR3 spans 13 amino acids. The DNA for the CDR3 is TGCAGCGTTGAAGGCACTAGCACTGATACGCAGTATTTT. It encodes CSVEGTSTDTQYF.

This chain's CDR3 is CASGLWHNEQFF. Written as DNA, the CDR3 is TGTGCCAGCGGCCTTTGGCACAATGAGCAGTTCTTC. This chain uses TRBV12-3 or TRBV12-4 with TRBJ2-1; D unclear. This CDR3 is 12 amino acids long. V was clipped by 8 bases and J by 5 bases, with 10 bases between them.

The chain recombines TRBV11-3 with TRBJ2-1; D is undetermined. CDR1 is SGHNT and CDR2 is YENEEA in the germline V gene. The ends were cut back, 5 bases at V and 4 bases at J, with 9 bases in the middle. The length of the CDR3 is 13 residues. In nucleotides, the CDR3 is TGTGCCAGCAGCCGCGACATGTACAATGAGCAGTTCTTC. Residues: CASSRDMYNEQFF. Drawing the rest from reference TRBV11-3 and TRBJ2-1, the complete variable domain is EAGVVQSPRYKIIEKKQPVAFWCNPISGHNTLYWYLQNLGQGPELLIRYENEEAVDDSQLPKDRFSAERLKGVDSTLKIQPAELGDSAVYLCASSRDMYNEQFFGPGTRLTVL.

V usage is TRBV29-1 and J usage is TRBJ2-5; TRBD1 agrees at 11 bases. The V segment lost 6 bases and the J segment 5 bases; nucleotides outside the gene matches: 8. The germline V gene encodes CDR1 SQVTM and CDR2 ANQGSEA. This CDR3 region has 14 residues. CDR3: CSVSRTGGFETQYF. The CDR3 DNA reads TGCAGCGTCTCCAGGACAGGGGGCTTTGAGACCCAGTACTTC.

This clonotype was observed once. J is TRBJ2-1 and V is TRBV24-1; unclear D gene. V was trimmed by 5 bases and J by 9 bases, leaving 16 bases between them. This CDR3 is built from 14 residues. The germline V gene encodes CDR1 KGHDR and CDR2 SFDVKD. The chain's CDR3 is CATSADRSTAEQFF. Written as DNA, the CDR3 is TGTGCCACCAGTGCCGACCGATCTACAGCTGAGCAGTTCTTC.

The chain employs TRBV7-9 and TRBJ2-2; tentatively, D is TRBD1 (6 bases). CDR3 length: 14 amino acids. CDR1 is SEHNR, CDR2 FQNEAQ, per germline (reference sequence). V lost 1 base and J lost 8, with 11 bases in between. The CDR3 coding sequence is TGTGCCAGCAGCTTAGTACAGGGAACGGGGGAGCTGTTTTTT. Amino acids: CASSLVQGTGELFF.

V is TRBV20-1 and J is TRBJ2-5; 14 nucleotides agree with TRBD2. With 5 bases clipped from V and 3 bases from J, the junction kept 2 bases outside the gene matches. CDR1 and CDR2 (germline): DFQATT, SNEGSKA (reference sequence). The CDR3 totals 14 residues. The CDR3 protein is CSAEGLAGEETQYF. DNA of the CDR3: TGCAGTGCTGAGGGACTAGCGGGAGAAGAGACCCAGTACTTC.

This clonotype showed up just once. The chain uses TRBV12-1 and TRBJ2-7; the table's TRBD2 call for D was not verified on the DNA. TRBV12-1 is a pseudogene segment. CDR3 size: 14 residues. The CDR3 reads CASSFPRPLNEQYF. The CDR3 DNA follows: TGTGCCAGCAGCTTCCCCAGGCCCCTAAACGAGCAGTACTTC.

V usage is TRBV6-5 and J usage is TRBJ1-6; unclear D gene. The ends were cut back, 2 bases at V and 6 bases at J, with 8 bases in the middle. The CDR3 extends over 14 amino acids. Germline values: CDR1 MNHEY, CDR2 SVGAGI. CDR3 protein: CASSYGWSNSPLHF. In DNA form, the CDR3 reads TGTGCCAGCAGTTACGGATGGTCTAATTCACCCCTCCACTTT.

V is TRBV29-1 and J is TRBJ2-1; D might be TRBD1 or TRBD2, each matching 6 bases. The CDR3 sequence is 12 residues long. V was pared by 7 bases and J by 10 bases, with 17 bases between. In germline, CDR1 is SQVTM, CDR2 ANQGSEA. The DNA for the CDR3 is TGCAGCGGGGCTTCGGGGGCGACCGAGCAGTTCTTC. Translation: CSGASGATEQFF.

This chain connects TRBV4-3 to TRBJ1-1; D is possibly TRBD1 (5 bases). The ends were cut back, 11 bases at V and 1 base at J, with 14 bases in the middle. The CDR3 is 13 amino acids. Looked up from germline, CDR1 is LGHNA and CDR2 is YSLEER. The CDR3 DNA sequence: TGCGCCTCCCGCCTGACAGCGAACACTGAAGCTTTCTTT. This sequence encodes CASRLTANTEAFF.

This chain joins TRBV6-5 and TRBJ1-2; D remains ambiguous. Deletions cut 2 bases from V and 8 bases from J, with 12 bases between. CDR1 and CDR2 (germline): MNHEY, SVGAGI. This CDR3 spans 13 amino acids. This CDR3 reads CASSYAGEAGYTF. The CDR3 DNA sequence: TGTGCCAGCAGTTACGCTGGGGAGGCGGGCTACACCTTC.

This sequence joins TRBV10-2 and TRBJ2-3, with TRBD2 as a possible D gene (6 bases). There are 14 residues in the CDR3. Germline assignment: CDR1 WSHSY and CDR2 SAAADI. Deletions cut 3 bases from V and 4 bases from J, with 11 bases between. The CDR3 region has the DNA TGCGCCAGCAGTGATCGGAGGGGAGCAGATACGCAGTATTTT. Amino acids: CASSDRRGADTQYF.

The CDR3 loop reads CASRLNRGTNEKLFF. The CDR3 coding sequence is TGTGCCAGTAGACTTAACAGGGGAACTAATGAAAAACTGTTTTTT. The rearrangement uses TRBV19 and TRBJ1-4, with 7 nucleotides matching TRBD1. Germline CDR1 is LNHDA and CDR2 is SQIVND (reference sequence). The CDR3 totals 15 residues. J gave up 1 base and V 6 bases, and 5 bases lay outside the gene matches.

This sequence joins TRBV20-1 and TRBJ2-1; the match to TRBD2 covers 10 bases. J lost 8 bases, V lost 3 bases, and 4 bases had no gene match. Germline V gene sequence: CDR1 DFQATT, CDR2 SNEGSKA (reference sequence). The CDR3 length is 13 residues. The CDR3 loop reads CSARTSGFYEQFF. The CDR3 region has the DNA TGCAGTGCTAGGACTAGCGGGTTTTATGAGCAGTTCTTC.

V gene TRBV28 combines with J gene TRBJ2-7; a weak D match, TRBD2 (7 bases). Germline assignment: CDR1 MDHEN and CDR2 SYDVKM. The CDR3 runs to 14 residues. Deletions cut 6 bases from V and 5 bases from J, with 17 bases between. The CDR3 DNA follows: TGTGCCAGCAGGTGGGGGGGGAGGGACAACGAGCAGTACTTC. It specifies CASRWGGRDNEQYF.

The chain couples TRBV2 to TRBJ2-5; the D gene is possibly TRBD2 (6 bases). Between the trimmed V and J ends, which lost 4 bases and 7 bases, there was a span of 13 bases. Germline CDR1 and CDR2: SNHLY and FYNNEI. The CDR3 is 13 residues long. CDR3 DNA: TGTGCCAGCAGTGGGGAGGATTTGGGGACCCAGTACTTC. Translated, it gives CASSGEDLGTQYF.

The chain is built from TRBV5-1 and TRBJ1-5; no definite D call. Germline V lookup: CDR1 SGHRS, CDR2 YFSETQ. This CDR3 contains 15 residues. The V end was cut by 0 bases, the J end by 6 bases, with 13 bases between. The CDR3 nucleotides are TGCGCCAGCAGCTTGGGGGTCGGGGTTGGTCAGCCCCAGCATTTT. It is translated as CASSLGVGVGQPQHF.

The CDR3: CASSLQGAGSTDTQYF. The DNA of the CDR3 is TGCGCCAGCAGCTTGCAAGGGGCGGGTAGCACAGATACGCAGTATTTT. The J gene is TRBJ2-3, the V gene TRBV5-1, with D perhaps given as TRBD1 or TRBD2 (5 bases each). V dropped 1 base and J dropped 0 bases, with 12 bases sitting between them. CDR1 is SGHRS and CDR2 is YFSETQ in the germline V gene. This CDR3 has 16 residues.

The count of this clonotype is one. V gene TRBV18 combines with J gene TRBJ1-1, with 7 bases fitting TRBD1. CDR3 length: 13 residues. Germline assignment: CDR1 KGHSH and CDR2 LQKENI. V trimming: 2 bases; J trimming: 8 bases; junction bases outside the gene matches: 5. The CDR3 DNA follows: TGTGCCAGCTCACCAGATTTAGGGGGCGAAGCTTTCTTT. Translated, it gives CASSPDLGGEAFF.

The chain links TRBV27 to TRBJ2-5; no firm D call. The germline CDR1 and CDR2 sequences are MNHEY and SMNVEV (reference sequence). This CDR3 is 13 amino acids long. Between the trimmed V and J ends, which lost 4 bases and 7 bases, there was a span of 13 bases. The CDR3 nucleotides are TGTGCCAGCAGTTGGGCATGGGTTGCGACCCAGTACTTC. Translation: CASSWAWVATQYF.

The chain combines TRBV4-3 with TRBJ2-1; 7 nucleotides agree with TRBD2. The CDR3 extends over 18 amino acids. From germline, CDR1 is LGHNA and CDR2 YSLEER. The junction had 12 bases not matched to a gene; V was cut back by 0 bases and J by 4 bases. DNA for the CDR3: TGCGCCAGCAGCCAAGATTGGTCCCGAGCGGGGTCGTACAATGAGCAGTTCTTC. Its protein product is CASSQDWSRAGSYNEQFF.

The chain joins TRBV5-1 to TRBJ2-2, with D perhaps matching TRBD1 (6 bases). This CDR3 is 17 amino acids long. Germline loops: CDR1 SGHRS, CDR2 YFSETQ. V was cut by 3 bases and J by 4 bases, with 19 bases left in between. In nucleotides, the CDR3 is TGCGCCAGCAGCTCGGCGACAGGCATGGGGACCACCGGGGAGCTGTTTTTT. It is translated as CASSSATGMGTTGELFF.